This paragraph reports one T cell receptor (beta chain). As yet, its antigen is unknown. Looked up from germline, CDR1 is MNHEY and CDR2 is SMNVEV (reference sequence). V shed 3 bases and J shed 6 bases, with 12 bases lying between them. The CDR3 is 13 residues long. The sample belongs to a study of beta chain features in type 1 diabetes. Findings and limits, study-wide: There was a moderate but significant shortening of TCRB CDR3s in all four CD4+ subsets of Type 1 diabetes patients.

Every isolated RNA sample was fully reverse transcribed, so sequencing captured expressed TCRB transcripts. Generated by immunoSEQ multiplex PCR, the TCRdb table keeps only in-frame clones and is missing some. The repertoire consists of hundreds of thousands of clones, with about 14% occurring once and the leading ten covering around 0.04%. This sequence was found in a man between 18 and 35 years old with type 1 diabetes. The chain couples TRBV27 to TRBJ2-7, with D perhaps TRBD1 or TRBD2 (5 bases each). Sequenced input: naive CD4+ T cells from blood. The CDR3 spells CASSFRDLREQYF. CDR3 in DNA: TGTGCCAGCAGTTTCAGGGACCTTCGCGAGCAGTACTTC.